This TCR beta chain was sequenced for a study of T-cell reconstitution after alpha-beta-depleted transplantation in children. Researchers prepared the TCRbeta library using unique molecular identifiers, the study reports. TCRdb fed the PCR reads into MiXCR, producing one record per CDR3 protein. The table lists a few hundred thousand distinct CDR3 sequences, approximately 20% of them singletons. CDR3 length: 18 amino acids. Per the germline V gene, CDR1 is SGHAT and CDR2 is FQDESV (reference sequence). Trimming stripped 0 bases from V and 0 bases from J, with 18 bases between. The input for sequencing was PBMCs, mostly from graft donor cells, taken 180 days after TCRalphabeta/CD19-depleted stem cell transplant. The clonotype originates from a male patient between 5 and 17 years old who had a stem cell transplant for acute lymphoblastic leukemia, so the T cells may come from the graft donor. The chain has TRBV11-1 and TRBJ2-7; D might be TRBD1 (6 bases). The CDR3 DNA sequence: TGTGCCAGCAGCTTAGCTGGGGGCATCTATCTAGCCTCCTACGAGCAGTACTTC. Its translation is CASSLAGGIYLASYEQYF.